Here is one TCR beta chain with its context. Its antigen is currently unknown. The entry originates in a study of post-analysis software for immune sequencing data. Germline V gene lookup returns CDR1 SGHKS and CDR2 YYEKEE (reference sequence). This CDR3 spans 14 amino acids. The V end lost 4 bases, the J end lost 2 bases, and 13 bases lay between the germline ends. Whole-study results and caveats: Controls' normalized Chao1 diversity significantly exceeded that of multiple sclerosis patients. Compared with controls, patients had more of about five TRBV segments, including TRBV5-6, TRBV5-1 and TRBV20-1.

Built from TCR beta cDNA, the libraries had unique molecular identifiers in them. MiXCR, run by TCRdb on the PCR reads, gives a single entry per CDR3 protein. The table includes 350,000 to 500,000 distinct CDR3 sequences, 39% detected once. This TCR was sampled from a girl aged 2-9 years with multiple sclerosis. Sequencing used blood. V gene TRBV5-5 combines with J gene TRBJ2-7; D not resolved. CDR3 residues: CASSPGPPPYEQYF. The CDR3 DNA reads TGTGCCAGCAGCCCAGGACCGCCGCCCTACGAGCAGTACTTC. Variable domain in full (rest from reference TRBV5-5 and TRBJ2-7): DAGVTQSPTHLIKTRGQQVTLRCSPISGHKSVSWYQQVLGQGPQFIFQYYEKEERGRGNFPDRFSARQFPNYSSELNVNALLLGDSALYLCASSPGPPPYEQYFGPGTRLTVT.